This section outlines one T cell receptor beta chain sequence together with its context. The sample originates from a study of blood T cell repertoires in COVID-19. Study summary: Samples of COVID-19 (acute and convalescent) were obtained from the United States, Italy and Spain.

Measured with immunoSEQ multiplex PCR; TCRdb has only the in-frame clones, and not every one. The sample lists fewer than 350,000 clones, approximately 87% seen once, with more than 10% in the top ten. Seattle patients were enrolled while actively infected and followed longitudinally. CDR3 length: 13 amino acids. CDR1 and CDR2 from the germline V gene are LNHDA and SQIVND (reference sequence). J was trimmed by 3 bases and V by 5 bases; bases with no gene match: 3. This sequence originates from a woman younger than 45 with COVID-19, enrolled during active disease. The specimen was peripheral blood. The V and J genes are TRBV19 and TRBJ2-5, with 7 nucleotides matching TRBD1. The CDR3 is CASSQGTEETQYF. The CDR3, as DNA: TGTGCCAGTAGTCAAGGGACAGAAGAGACCCAGTACTTC.